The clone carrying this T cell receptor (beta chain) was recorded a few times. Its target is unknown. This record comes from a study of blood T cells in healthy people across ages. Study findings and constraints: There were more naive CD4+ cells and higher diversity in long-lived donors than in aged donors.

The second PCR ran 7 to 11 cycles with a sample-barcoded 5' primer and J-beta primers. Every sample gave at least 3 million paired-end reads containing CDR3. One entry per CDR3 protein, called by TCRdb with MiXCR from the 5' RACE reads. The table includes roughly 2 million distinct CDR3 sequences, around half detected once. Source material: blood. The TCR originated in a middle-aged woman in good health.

This CDR3 reads CATSDYGRGGYTF. CDR3 DNA: TGTGCCACCAGTGATTACGGACGAGGAGGCTACACCTTC. The rearrangement links TRBV24-1 to TRBJ1-2, with D hard to call. The CDR3 extends over 13 amino acids. The germline V gene encodes CDR1 KGHDR and CDR2 SFDVKD. V shed 2 bases and J shed 8 bases, with 11 bases lying between them.